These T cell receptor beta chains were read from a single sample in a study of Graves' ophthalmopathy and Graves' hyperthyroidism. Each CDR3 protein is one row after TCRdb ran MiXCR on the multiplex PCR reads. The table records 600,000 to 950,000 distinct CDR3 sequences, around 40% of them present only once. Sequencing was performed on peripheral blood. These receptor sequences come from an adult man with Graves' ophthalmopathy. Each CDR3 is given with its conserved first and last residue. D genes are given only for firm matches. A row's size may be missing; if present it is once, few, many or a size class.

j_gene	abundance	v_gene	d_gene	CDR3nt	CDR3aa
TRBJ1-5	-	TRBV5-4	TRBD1	TGTGCCAGCAGCCGGGGACAGATTAGCAATCAGCCCCAGCATTTT	CASSRGQISNQPQHF
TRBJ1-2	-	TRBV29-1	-	TGCAGCGTTGGCGTTCAGGGACTTAACTATGGCTACACCTTC	CSVGVQGLNYGYTF
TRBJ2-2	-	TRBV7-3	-	TGTGCCAGCAGCCGACAGTTTAACACCGGGGAGCTGTTTTTT	CASSRQFNTGELFF
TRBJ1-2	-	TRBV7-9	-	TGTGCCAGCAGCTTGGGACGGAGTGGGAACTATGGCTACACCTTC	CASSLGRSGNYGYTF
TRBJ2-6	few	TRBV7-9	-	TGTGCCAGCAGCGTCTCCGGTGGGGACACTGAAGCTTTC	CASSVSGGDTEAF
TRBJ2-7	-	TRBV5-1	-	TGCGCCAGCAGCTTGATGGTCGGCTCCTACGAGCAGTACTTC	CASSLMVGSYEQYF
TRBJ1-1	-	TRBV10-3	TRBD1	TGTGCCATCCGACAGGGCCTCAACACTGAAGCTTTCTTT	CAIRQGLNTEAFF
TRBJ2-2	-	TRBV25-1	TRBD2	TGTGCAGACAGCGGGGCGGCGAACACCGGGGAGCTGTTTTTT	CADSGAANTGELFF
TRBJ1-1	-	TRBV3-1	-	TGTGCCAGCAGCCTAGATTTGCGCGGCGGGAACACTGAAGCTTTCTTT	CASSLDLRGGNTEAFF
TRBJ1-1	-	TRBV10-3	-	TGTGCCAGCAACCCGACAGGTCTGAACACTGAAGCTTTCTTT	CASNPTGLNTEAFF
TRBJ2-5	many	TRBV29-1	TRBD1	TGCAGCGTGGAGGGACAGGGGGGAGAGACCCAGTACTTC	CSVEGQGGETQYF
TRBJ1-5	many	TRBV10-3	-	TGTGCCATCAGTCAGGGTGAGGGTCAGCCCCAGCATTTT	CAISQGEGQPQHF
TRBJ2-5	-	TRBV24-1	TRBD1	TGTGCCACCAGTAAGGCGGACAGGGCAGAGACCCAGTACTTC	CATSKADRAETQYF
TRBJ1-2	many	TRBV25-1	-	TGTGCCAGCAAAAAGGAACTAGCTAACTATGGCTACACCTTC	CASKKELANYGYTF
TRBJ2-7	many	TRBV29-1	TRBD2	TGCAGCGTTAGGTCCGGGACTACCTACGAGCAGTACTTC	CSVRSGTTYEQYF
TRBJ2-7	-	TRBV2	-	TGTGCCAGCTCAGAAGCCCGGGGTCCCTACGAGCAGTACTTC	CASSEARGPYEQYF
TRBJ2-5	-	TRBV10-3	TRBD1	TGTGCCAGCAGTGTATCAGGGGGCAGGGAGACCCAGTACTTC	CASSVSGGRETQYF
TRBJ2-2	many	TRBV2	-	TGTGCCAGCAGTTCGGCAGGCCGATGGGGGGAGCTGTTTTTT	CASSSAGRWGELFF
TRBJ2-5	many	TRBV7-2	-	TGTGCCAGCAGCTCCACCTACCAGGATTTCCAAGAGACCCAGTACTTC	CASSSTYQDFQETQYF
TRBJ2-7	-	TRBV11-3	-	TGTGCCAGCAGCCCGACCCCCTACTCCTACGAGCAGTACTTC	CASSPTPYSYEQYF
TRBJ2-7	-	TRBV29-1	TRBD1	TGCAGCTCGCGGGACAGGGGTTACGAGCAGTACTTC	CSSRDRGYEQYF
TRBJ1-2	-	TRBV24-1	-	TGTGCCACCAGGGGCACCCAATACGATGGCTACACCTTC	CATRGTQYDGYTF
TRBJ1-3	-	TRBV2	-	TGTGCCAGCAGTGACCCCGGGCCTCGGGAGATTACCATATATTTT	CASSDPGPREITIYF
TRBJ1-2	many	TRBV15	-	TGTGCCACCAGCAGGGGGCCGGCCGACTATGGCTACACCTTC	CATSRGPADYGYTF
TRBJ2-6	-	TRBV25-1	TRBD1	TGTGCCAGCAGTGTAGAGACAGGGACTGGGGCCAACGTCCTGACTTTC	CASSVETGTGANVLTF
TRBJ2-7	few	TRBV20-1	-	TGCAGTGCTGAGGAGGGTACCTACGAGCAGTACTTC	CSAEEGTYEQYF
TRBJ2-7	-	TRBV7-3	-	TGTGCCAGCAGCCCCTCGGACAGTCTCTACGAGCAGTACTTC	CASSPSDSLYEQYF
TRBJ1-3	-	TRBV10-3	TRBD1	TGTGCCATCAGACTCGGGACAGGGGCCCCTGGAAACACCATATATTTT	CAIRLGTGAPGNTIYF
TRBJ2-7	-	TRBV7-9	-	TGTGCCGGCAGCTTAGGTTCTAACGAGCAGTACTTC	CAGSLGSNEQYF
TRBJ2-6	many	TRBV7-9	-	TGTGCCAGCAGCCTACAGGGTCCGATTTCTGGGGCCAACGTCCTGACTTTC	CASSLQGPISGANVLTF
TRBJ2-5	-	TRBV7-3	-	TGTGCCAGCAGCTCCTTAGTGGCGGTGGGAGAGACCCAGTACTTC	CASSSLVAVGETQYF
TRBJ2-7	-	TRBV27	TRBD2	TGTGCCAGCAATACGCGACTAGCGGGAGACGAGCAGTACTTC	CASNTRLAGDEQYF
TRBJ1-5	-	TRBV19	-	TGTGCCAGTAGCATCACCCACCGAACCGGACAGCCCCAGCATTTT	CASSITHRTGQPQHF
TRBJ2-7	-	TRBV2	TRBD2	TGTGCCAGCAGCCAGAAACTAGCGGAGATCTCCTACGAGCAGTACTTC	CASSQKLAEISYEQYF
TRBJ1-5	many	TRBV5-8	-	TGTGCCAGCAGCTTGTCAGGTCACAATCAGCCCCAGCATTTT	CASSLSGHNQPQHF
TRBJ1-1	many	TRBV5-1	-	TGCGCCAGCAGCTTGGTGGCTTCGGCCTCTGCTTTCTTT	CASSLVASASAFF
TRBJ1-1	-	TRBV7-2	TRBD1	TGTGCCAGCAGCCGAGGAGCAGGGGGGGACACTGAAGCTTTCTTT	CASSRGAGGDTEAFF
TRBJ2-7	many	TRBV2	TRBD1	TGTGCCAGCAGTCCTACCGGGACAGGGGTGGGTCCTCGTTTC	CASSPTGTGVGPRF
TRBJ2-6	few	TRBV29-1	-	TGCAGCGTTGAATGGCTAGCCGGGGCCAACGTCCTGACTTTC	CSVEWLAGANVLTF
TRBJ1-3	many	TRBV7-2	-	TGTGCCAGCAGCTTAGGTGGCAATCCTGGAAACACCATATATTTT	CASSLGGNPGNTIYF
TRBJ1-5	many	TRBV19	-	TGTGCCAGCGGGACAACTCAGCCCCAGCATTTT	CASGTTQPQHF
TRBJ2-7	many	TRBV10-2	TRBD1	TGCGCCAGCAGTGGTTTCCCGGGACAGGTCTACGAGCAGTACTTC	CASSGFPGQVYEQYF
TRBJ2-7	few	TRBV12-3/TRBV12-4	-	TGTGCCAGCAGGAAGACAGATTCCTACGAGCAGTACTTC	CASRKTDSYEQYF
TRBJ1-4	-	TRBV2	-	TGTGCCAGCAGCGTCGGACAAATTAATGAAAAACTGTTTTTT	CASSVGQINEKLFF
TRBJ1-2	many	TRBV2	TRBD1	TGTGCCAGCAGTGACCCGGACAGGGGAAGCTATGGCTACACCTTC	CASSDPDRGSYGYTF
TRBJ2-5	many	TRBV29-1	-	TGCAGCGTTGATCCGAGGAATGAGTACCAAGAGACCCAGTACTTC	CSVDPRNEYQETQYF
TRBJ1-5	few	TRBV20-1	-	TGCAGTGCTAGCCCAGGGAGAGGGGACCTTACGCCCCAGCATTTT	CSASPGRGDLTPQHF
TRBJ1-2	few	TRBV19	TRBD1	TGTGCCTGGACCCGGGACAGGGATGACTATGGCTACACCTTC	CAWTRDRDDYGYTF
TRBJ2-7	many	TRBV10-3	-	TGTGCCACCGGATCGCCCGGACAGACCTCCTACGAGCAGTACTTC	CATGSPGQTSYEQYF
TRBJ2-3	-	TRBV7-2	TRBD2	TGTGCCAGCAGCCATAGCGGGAGGGCCGTAACAGATACGCAGTATTTT	CASSHSGRAVTDTQYF
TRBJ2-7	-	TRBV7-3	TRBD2	TGTGTCAGCAGCCCAGCGGGGAGCTACGAGCAGTACTTC	CVSSPAGSYEQYF
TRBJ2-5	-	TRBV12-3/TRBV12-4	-	TGTGCCAGCAGTTCGATGGCAGTCCAAGAGACCCAGTACTTC	CASSSMAVQETQYF
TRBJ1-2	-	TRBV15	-	TGTGCCACCAGCAGCCCGGGACGGGAAGCTAACTATGGCTACACCTTC	CATSSPGREANYGYTF